A selection of T cell receptor beta chains follows, all from one sample in a study of cytomegalovirus exposure and HLA in healthy donors. Data came from immunoSEQ multiplex PCR; TCRdb stores just in-frame clones and leaves some out. The sample has approximately 120,000 clones; 75% to 90% are singletons. The sample taken for sequencing was PBMCs. Receptors were obtained from a woman aged 18-29 years in good health and CMV-seronegative. Both conserved end residues are part of each CDR3. A D gene is named only where the DNA matches it firmly. Size is stated for part of the rows, as once, few or many counts, or as a class when the clone is expanded.

clone size	V gene	D gene	J gene	CDR3 DNA	CDR3 protein
NA	TRBV2	TRBD1	TRBJ1-1	TGTGCCAGCAGACAGACAGGGGGCACTGAAGCTTTCTTT	CASRQTGGTEAFF
NA	TRBV5-1	NA	TRBJ2-7	TGCGCCAGCAGCTTTTCAGGGGCGCGCGAGCAGTACTTC	CASSFSGAREQYF
once	TRBV9	TRBD1	TRBJ1-2	TGTGCCAGCAGCCCCTGGACAGGGGCCGAAAACTATGGCTACACCTTC	CASSPWTGAENYGYTF
NA	TRBV4-1	TRBD1	TRBJ2-7	TGCGCCAGCAGCCAAGATAACAGGGGGTCTACCTACGAGCAGTACTTC	CASSQDNRGSTYEQYF
NA	TRBV18	NA	TRBJ1-2	TGTGCCAGCTCACCAAATTTGGCTTCCTATGGCTACACCTTC	CASSPNLASYGYTF
NA	TRBV9	NA	TRBJ2-1	TGTGCCAGCAGAGCCGGCTCCTACAATGAGCAGTTCTTC	CASRAGSYNEQFF
NA	TRBV29-1	NA	TRBJ2-7	TGCAGCGTTGTTGGGGAGTCCGAGCAGTACTTC	CSVVGESEQYF
NA	TRBV19	TRBD1	TRBJ1-4	TGTGCCAGTAGTAGCCTGCCGGGACAGGGTGAAAAACTGTTTTTT	CASSSLPGQGEKLFF
once	TRBV28	TRBD1	TRBJ2-7	TGTGCCACCTCCGCCGGGACAGGGGGGTACGAGCAGTACTTC	CATSAGTGGYEQYF
NA	TRBV6-5	TRBD2	TRBJ2-7	TGTGCCAGCAAACTAGCGGGACCCTACGAGCAGTACTTC	CASKLAGPYEQYF
NA	TRBV7-9	TRBD1	TRBJ1-1	TGTGCCAGCAGCGGAGGAGGGACAGTTGAAGCTTTCTTT	CASSGGGTVEAFF
NA	TRBV5-4	NA	TRBJ2-5	TGTGCCAGCAGCAAAGCACGGGCTAGGGGAGAGACCCAGTACTTC	CASSKARARGETQYF
NA	TRBV19	TRBD2	TRBJ2-5	TGTGCCAGTTCCTCTCCGGGACTAGGGCTTACGGAGACCCAGTACTTC	CASSSPGLGLTETQYF
NA	TRBV28	TRBD2	TRBJ2-1	TGTGCCACCTATCTAGCGGGAGGGAATGAGCAGTTCTTC	CATYLAGGNEQFF
NA	TRBV7-8	TRBD1	TRBJ2-7	TGTGCCAGCAGCCCCGGACAGGGAAGTGGACTACCAATCTACGAGCAGTACTTC	CASSPGQGSGLPIYEQYF
NA	TRBV7-8	NA	TRBJ2-7	TGTGCCAGCAGCCCGATAGCAGATCCCTACGAGCAGTACTTC	CASSPIADPYEQYF
NA	TRBV27	NA	TRBJ2-1	TGTGCCAGCAGTCCCCTCGAGCGGCTCTACAATGAGCAGTTCTTC	CASSPLERLYNEQFF
NA	TRBV4-1	NA	TRBJ1-3	TGCGCCAGCAGCCAAGGCATGAGGCACTCTGGAAACACCATATATTTT	CASSQGMRHSGNTIYF
NA	TRBV5-1	TRBD2	TRBJ2-7	TGCGCCAGCAGACGGGAGGGCCGATACGAGCAGTACTTC	CASRREGRYEQYF